The rows below give T cell receptor beta chains drawn from one sample of a study of T cell repertoires in ileal Crohn's disease. Libraries were prepared by immunoSEQ multiplex PCR; TCRdb keeps only in-frame clonotypes and omits some of them. The data show more than 11,000 clones, around three quarters seen once. Sequencing was done on a sample of ileal tissue. The receptors derive from an adult with Crohn's disease. Both conserved end residues are part of each CDR3. A D gene is named only where the DNA matches it firmly. A row's size may be missing; if present it is once, few, many or a size class.

abundance	v_gene	j_gene	d_gene	CDR3aa	CDR3nt
-	TRBV27	TRBJ1-2	-	CASSPGRGYTF	TGTGCCAGCAGTCCGGGCCGAGGCTACACCTTC
once	TRBV29-1	TRBJ2-3	-	CSVESDRASTDTQYF	TGCAGCGTTGAATCCGATAGGGCGAGCACAGATACGCAGTATTTT
-	TRBV30	TRBJ1-2	TRBD1	CAGGDRDYGYTF	TGTGCCGGAGGGGACAGGGACTATGGCTACACCTTC
-	TRBV5-1	TRBJ2-1	TRBD2	CASSLVRTSGAGTYNEQFF	TGCGCCAGCAGCTTGGTTCGGACTAGCGGGGCGGGAACCTACAATGAGCAGTTCTTC
few	TRBV10-2	TRBJ2-7	-	CASSDWQSNYEQYF	TGCGCCAGCAGTGATTGGCAGTCGAACTACGAGCAGTACTTC
-	TRBV18	TRBJ2-6	TRBD1	CASSPAGGTSGANVLTF	TGTGCCAGCTCGCCTGCAGGGGGCACCTCTGGGGCCAACGTCCTGACTTTC
-	TRBV6-1	TRBJ2-3	-	CASSEAVTDTQYF	TGTGCCAGCAGTGAAGCGGTTACAGATACGCAGTATTTT
-	TRBV11-2	TRBJ2-2	-	CASSLLPAAAGELFF	TGTGCCAGCAGCTTACTCCCCGCAGCTGCCGGGGAGCTGTTTTTT
-	TRBV13	TRBJ2-2	-	CASSLGLHTGELFF	TGTGCCAGCAGCTTAGGGCTTCACACCGGGGAGCTGTTTTTT
-	TRBV10-2	TRBJ2-5	-	CASSYSWQEETQYF	TGCGCCAGCTCCTACTCATGGCAAGAAGAGACCCAGTACTTC
few	TRBV2	TRBJ2-5	-	CASTGGLPPETQYF	TGTGCCAGCACCGGGGGCCTGCCCCCGGAGACCCAGTACTTC
-	TRBV18	TRBJ2-3	-	CASSPSWGTGSTDTQYF	TGTGCCAGCTCCCCTTCGTGGGGGACTGGAAGCACAGATACGCAGTATTTT
-	TRBV6-5	TRBJ2-2	-	CASRAPTYTGELFF	TGTGCCAGCAGAGCCCCTACATACACCGGGGAGCTGTTTTTT
-	TRBV19	TRBJ1-3	-	CASIQDNLSSGNTIYF	TGTGCCAGTATCCAGGACAACCTCTCCTCTGGAAACACCATATATTTT
-	TRBV28	TRBJ1-5	TRBD1	CASSPPWTGGNQPQHF	TGTGCCAGCAGTCCCCCTTGGACAGGGGGAAATCAGCCCCAGCATTTT
few	TRBV7-9	TRBJ2-5	-	CASSLGTNNQETQYF	TGTGCCAGCAGCCTCGGGACAAACAATCAAGAGACCCAGTACTTC
once	TRBV5-8	TRBJ2-3	TRBD2	CASSFGGAGTDTQYF	TGTGCCAGCAGCTTCGGGGGGGCAGGCACAGATACGCAGTATTTT
-	TRBV29-1	TRBJ1-2	TRBD1	CSVSRGQLSNYGYTF	TGCAGCGTTTCCCGGGGACAGCTGTCTAACTATGGCTACACCTTC
-	TRBV7-9	TRBJ2-6	TRBD1	CASSSGTGGTTGANVLTF	TGTGCCAGCAGCTCCGGGACAGGGGGCACCACTGGGGCCAACGTCCTGACTTTC
-	TRBV18	TRBJ2-7	TRBD1	CASSPFSGQSTKHEQYF	TGTGCCAGCTCACCATTTTCGGGACAGAGCACAAAGCACGAGCAGTACTTC
few	TRBV7-6	TRBJ2-2	TRBD1	CASSVRRDRDTGELFF	TGTGCCAGCAGCGTAAGACGGGACAGGGACACCGGGGAGCTGTTTTTT
few	TRBV19	TRBJ1-2	TRBD1	CASKSGGNYGYTF	TGTGCCAGTAAATCAGGGGGCAACTATGGCTACACCTTC
-	TRBV27	TRBJ1-5	TRBD1	CASSPQGFRQPQHF	TGTGCCAGCAGTCCACAGGGGTTCAGGCAGCCCCAGCATTTT
medium-sized	TRBV6-1	TRBJ2-5	-	CASSLAGGQETQYF	TGTGCCAGCAGTCTCGCCGGGGGTCAGGAGACCCAGTACTTC
-	TRBV27	TRBJ2-3	-	CASSSNRGGDTQYF	TGTGCCAGCAGTTCGAACCGAGGAGGGGATACGCAGTATTTT
-	TRBV2	TRBJ2-1	-	CASSGNADNEQFF	TGTGCCAGCAGTGGTAACGCCGACAATGAGCAGTTCTTC
-	TRBV29-1	TRBJ1-1	-	CSVAENLANTEAFF	TGCAGCGTTGCGGAAAACCTCGCGAACACTGAAGCTTTCTTT
-	TRBV28	TRBJ2-2	-	CASNPWGSLNTGELFF	TGTGCCAGCAACCCTTGGGGTTCCTTGAACACCGGGGAGCTGTTTTTT
few	TRBV27	TRBJ1-6	TRBD1	CASSLQGGRTPLHF	TGTGCCAGCAGTCTTCAGGGGGGGAGGACACCCCTCCACTTT
few	TRBV6-5	TRBJ2-7	-	CASSQGRHAYEQYF	TGTGCCAGCAGTCAGGGACGCCATGCCTACGAGCAGTACTTC
once	TRBV7-2	TRBJ2-1	TRBD2	CASSPAGGTYNEQFF	TGTGCCAGCAGCCCAGCGGGGGGAACCTACAATGAGCAGTTCTTC
-	TRBV7-6	TRBJ2-6	-	CASSLSGWDTKHSGANVLTF	TGTGCCAGCAGCTTATCCGGTTGGGACACCAAACACTCTGGGGCCAACGTCCTGACTTTC
-	TRBV5-1	TRBJ2-1	TRBD2	CASSLVAGGHYNEQFF	TGCGCCAGCAGCTTGGTTGCGGGGGGTCACTACAATGAGCAGTTCTTC
-	TRBV19	TRBJ2-5	TRBD2	CASSSRTGTRYQETQYF	TGTGCCAGTAGTTCCCGAACCGGGACTAGGTACCAAGAGACCCAGTACTTC
few	TRBV27	TRBJ2-2	TRBD2	CASSSLAGVTGELFF	TGTGCCAGCAGTTCCCTAGCGGGGGTCACCGGGGAGCTGTTTTTT
-	TRBV5-1	TRBJ2-7	-	CASSSITTSYEQYF	TGCGCCAGCAGCTCGATCACAACCTCCTACGAGCAGTACTTC
-	TRBV2	TRBJ2-5	TRBD1	CASLTGPQETQYF	TGTGCCAGCCTGACAGGGCCCCAAGAGACCCAGTACTTC
-	TRBV11-2	TRBJ2-5	TRBD1	CASSSGQGLGETQYF	TGTGCCAGCAGCTCGGGACAGGGCCTGGGAGAGACCCAGTACTTC
-	TRBV6-5	TRBJ2-1	-	CASSYSGSEQFF	TGTGCCAGCAGTTACTCTGGTTCTGAGCAGTTCTTC
-	TRBV6-5	TRBJ1-5	-	CASSYSPNQPQHF	TGTGCCAGCAGTTACTCTCCCAATCAGCCCCAGCATTTT
-	TRBV6-5	TRBJ2-3	-	CASSVRTTDTQYF	TGTGCCAGCAGTGTGCGGACCACAGATACGCAGTATTTT
-	TRBV18	TRBJ2-5	-	CASSPQGGQETQYF	TGTGCCAGCTCACCTCAAGGGGGTCAAGAGACCCAGTACTTC
-	TRBV5-6	TRBJ2-5	-	CASSLEVATQETQYF	TGTGCCAGCAGCTTGGAGGTGGCTACCCAAGAGACCCAGTACTTC
-	TRBV5-1	TRBJ1-1	-	CASSLEGRGRGTEAFF	TGCGCCAGCAGCTTGGAAGGCAGGGGTCGGGGCACTGAAGCTTTCTTT
once	TRBV5-1	TRBJ1-1	TRBD1	CASSLAGTGAKNTEAFF	TGCGCCAGCAGCTTGGCCGGGACAGGGGCCAAGAACACTGAAGCTTTCTTT
-	TRBV5-6	TRBJ1-4	-	CASSLIGGEKLFF	TGTGCCAGCAGCTTGATAGGGGGGGAAAAACTGTTTTTT
-	TRBV10-2	TRBJ2-3	-	CASSVSWVTDTQYF	TGCGCCAGCAGTGTTTCCTGGGTCACAGATACGCAGTATTTT
-	TRBV6-5	TRBJ2-6	-	CASSYSWVAGANVLTF	TGTGCCAGCAGTTACTCTTGGGTCGCTGGGGCCAACGTCCTGACTTTC
once	TRBV7-8	TRBJ2-3	-	CASTRDLSSTDTQYF	TGTGCCAGCACCCGGGACTTATCTAGCACAGATACGCAGTATTTT
-	TRBV6-1	TRBJ1-2	-	CASSGGRQVFYGYTF	TGTGCCAGCAGTGGGGGGAGACAGGTCTTTTATGGCTACACCTTC
-	TRBV4-2	TRBJ2-5	-	CASSQGRGGWETQYF	TGTGCCAGCAGCCAAGGGCGTGGGGGGTGGGAGACCCAGTACTTC
-	TRBV19	TRBJ2-7	-	CASSIQGYEQYF	TGTGCCAGTAGTATTCAGGGTTACGAGCAGTACTTC
few	TRBV10-3	TRBJ1-2	-	CAIRPGQGSGYGYTF	TGTGCCATCAGACCCGGTCAGGGTAGTGGCTATGGCTACACCTTC
-	TRBV11-2	TRBJ2-1	TRBD2	CASSILATSGGLYNEQFF	TGTGCCAGCAGCATCCTTGCGACTAGCGGGGGGCTCTACAATGAGCAGTTCTTC
-	TRBV11-2	TRBJ1-2	TRBD1	CASSLDLRTGIGGYTF	TGTGCCAGCAGCTTAGACCTACGGACAGGGATAGGTGGCTACACCTTC